This TCR beta chain comes out of a study of shared clonotypes between healthy human individuals. V lost 4 bases and J lost 2; bases outside the gene matches: 19. CDR1 is KGHSH and CDR2 is LQKENI in the germline V gene. There are 19 residues in the CDR3. In replicate PCRs of unsorted PBMC, around 300 ng DNA, 31,000 or so T cell genomes, was used. Some clones are missing from TCRdb's copy, which holds only in-frame ones; the method was immunoSEQ multiplex PCR. The table records 450,000 to 600,000 clones, approximately 85% of them present only once. The source is a woman in her forties in good health. Some clones in this sample may be carry-over from other donors' samples. V usage is TRBV18 and J usage is TRBJ2-7, with 8 positions matching TRBD1. Sequencing was carried out using PBMCs. The CDR3 DNA reads as TGTGCCAGCTCACGACGAACCGGGACAGGTGAATATACCGCCTACGAGCAGTACTTC. Translated: CASSRRTGTGEYTAYEQYF.